What follows are 21 T cell receptor beta chains derived from one specimen sequenced in a study of shared clonotypes between healthy human individuals. Repertoires were generated with immunoSEQ multiplex PCR, while TCRdb's copy carries only in-frame clones and drops some. The repertoire consists of approximately 650,000 clones, with 95% occurring once and the leading ten covering 0.095% to 0.12%. CD45RO negativity and positive selection for CCR7 defined naive CD8 cells, a population that excluded terminally differentiated effector memory CD45RA+ cells. Sequencing was done on a sample of naive CD8+ T cells sorted from blood. The receptors come from a woman aged 25 to 39 in good health.

J is TRBJ2-7 and V is TRBV13; D not resolved. V lost 0 bases and J lost 7, with 10 bases in between. Germline V CDR1 and CDR2: PRHDT, FYEKMQ (reference sequence). This CDR3 comprises 13 residues. CDR3 protein: CASSLGSTGEQYF. As DNA, the CDR3 is TGTGCCAGCAGCTTAGGGTCAACCGGGGAGCAGTACTTC.

V and J are TRBV7-7 and TRBJ2-5, with D possibly being TRBD2 (5 bases). The CDR3 runs to 12 residues. V dropped 4 bases and J dropped 4 bases, with 7 bases sitting between them. Germline assignment: CDR1 SSHAT and CDR2 FNYEAQ (reference sequence). The CDR3 protein is CASSSSGETQYF. The CDR3 DNA follows: TGTGCCAGCAGCTCCAGCGGAGAGACCCAGTACTTC.

The chain couples TRBV28 to TRBJ2-2; no reliable D call. V gave up 2 bases and J gave up 11 bases, with 9 bases separating them. Germline V gives CDR1 MDHEN, CDR2 SYDVKM. The CDR3 runs 12 residues. Written as DNA, the CDR3 is TGTGCCAGCAGTTTAGTAGGCGGTGAGCTGTTTTTT. This codes for CASSLVGGELFF.

DNA of the CDR3: TGTGCCAGTCGCGGGGTTAGCTCTGGAAACACCATATATTTT. Translated, it gives CASRGVSSGNTIYF. This chain links TRBV2 with TRBJ1-3; no clear D. The CDR3 is 14 amino acids. The germline V gene has CDR1 SNHLY and CDR2 FYNNEI. V was cut by 9 bases and J by 0 bases, with 12 bases left in between. The variable domain in full, completed from reference TRBV2 and TRBJ1-3, reads EPEVTQTPSHQVTQMGQEVILRCVPISNHLYFYWYRQILGQKVEFLVSFYNNEISEKSEIFDDQFSVERPDGSNFTLKIRSTKLEDSAMYFCASRGVSSGNTIYFGEGSWLTVV.

J is TRBJ1-2 and V is TRBV7-6; TRBD1 might be the D (5 bases). V lost 5 bases and J lost 2, with 9 bases in between. The CDR3 is 13 amino acids. Germline values: CDR1 SGHVS, CDR2 FNYEAQ. CDR3 nucleotides: TGTGCCAGCAGCCTGGGGCAGAACTATGGCTACACCTTC. This encodes CASSLGQNYGYTF.

The gene calls are TRBV28 and TRBJ1-2; the D gene is possibly TRBD1 (5 bases). The CDR3 length is 15 residues. Germline CDR1 MDHEN, CDR2 SYDVKM. The germline V and J ends were trimmed by 1 base and 6 bases, with 15 bases remaining between them. The CDR3 spells CASSLFGARVDGYTF. The CDR3, as DNA: TGTGCCAGCAGTTTATTCGGGGCCAGGGTAGATGGCTACACCTTC.

The chain is built from TRBV7-3 and TRBJ2-1; a possible D gene is TRBD2 (6 bases). V was clipped by 3 bases and J by 0 bases, with 9 bases between them. The CDR3 spans 15 residues. CDR1 is SGHTA, CDR2 FQGTGA, per germline. The CDR3 region has the DNA TGTGCCAGCAGCTTCGACGGGAGCTCCTACAATGAGCAGTTCTTC. Protein sequence: CASSFDGSSYNEQFF.

This chain's CDR3 is CASQPSRNYYNEQFF. CDR3 sequence (DNA): TGTGCCAGTCAACCCTCCAGAAATTACTACAATGAGCAGTTCTTC. V and J are TRBV7-9 and TRBJ2-1; D is ambiguous. Trimming took off 9 bases at V and 3 bases at J, with 18 bases between the two ends. The CDR3 contains 15 residues. Germline lookup yields CDR1 SEHNR and CDR2 FQNEAQ (reference sequence).

The rearrangement links TRBV11-2 to TRBJ2-7; perhaps TRBD1 as D (6 bases). Between the trimmed V and J ends, which lost 4 bases and 4 bases, there was a span of 14 bases. The CDR3 length is 14 residues. CDR1 SGHAT and CDR2 FQNNGV come from the germline V gene. The CDR3 loop reads CASSSFTGPYEQYF. The CDR3 nucleotides are TGTGCCAGCAGCTCATTCACAGGGCCGTACGAGCAGTACTTC.

The rearrangement uses TRBV6-5 and TRBJ1-1; 7 nucleotides align to TRBD1. The germline gives CDR1 MNHEY, CDR2 SVGAGI. This CDR3 contains 16 residues. V lost 2 bases to trimming and J lost 1 base; unmatched junction nucleotides: 7. CDR3 in DNA: TGTGCCAGCAGTTACGTTCGGGGACAGCGGAACACTGAAGCTTTCTTT. Translating it yields CASSYVRGQRNTEAFF.

The chain combines TRBV9 with TRBJ2-1, with TRBD2 matching 8 bases. Germline values: CDR1 SGDLS, CDR2 YYNGEE. The CDR3 covers 16 residues. With V trimmed by 4 bases and J by 3 bases, 9 bases remained unmatched. CDR3 amino acids: CASSPRTSWLYNEQFF. The CDR3 region has the DNA TGTGCCAGCAGCCCCCGGACTAGCTGGCTCTACAATGAGCAGTTCTTC.

This clone came up once. CDR3 bases: TGTGCCAGCTCGACCCTGAGGGAGGACAGTTCCTACGAGCAGTACTTC. Translated: CASSTLREDSSYEQYF. The chain links TRBV28 to TRBJ2-7; D tentatively reads TRBD1 or TRBD2 (6 bases each). This CDR3 has 16 amino acids. Trimming pared 8 bases from V and 1 base from J, leaving 21 bases between. The V gene's germline CDR1 is MDHEN and CDR2 SYDVKM. The full variable domain, rest sourced from reference TRBV28 and TRBJ2-7, is DVKVTQSSRYLVKRTGEKVFLECVQDMDHENMFWYRQDPGLGLRLIYFSYDVKMKEKGDIPEGYSVSREKKERFSLILESASTNQTSMYLCASSTLREDSSYEQYFGPGTRLTVT.

The J gene is TRBJ2-2, the V gene TRBV28, with D tentatively TRBD1 (6 bases). This CDR3 region has 18 residues. Germline values: CDR1 MDHEN, CDR2 SYDVKM. Trimming cost V 3 bases and J 1 base, with 18 bases left between them. The CDR3 DNA sequence: TGTGCCAGCAGTTTGTCGCCTCGGACAGTGATGAACACCGGGGAGCTGTTTTTT. Encoded protein: CASSLSPRTVMNTGELFF.

The chain has TRBV7-9 and TRBJ1-5; 7 nucleotides line up with TRBD1. The CDR3 runs 17 residues. V was clipped by 1 base and J by 0 bases; unmatched bases: 6. The germline V gene encodes CDR1 SEHNR and CDR2 FQNEAQ (reference sequence). As DNA, the CDR3 is TGTGCCAGCAGCTTAGGGACAGGTAGGGGTAGCAATCAGCCCCAGCATTTT. Translation gives CASSLGTGRGSNQPQHF.

The chain links TRBV7-9 to TRBJ2-2; 12 bases map to TRBD2. CDR1 and CDR2 from the germline V gene are SEHNR and FQNEAQ (reference sequence). The CDR3 covers 15 residues. Losses at the gene ends were 6 bases for V and 6 bases for J; bases not matched to a gene: 5. Here the CDR3 reads CASSRLAGEAGELFF. In DNA form, the CDR3 reads TGTGCCAGCAGTCGACTAGCGGGAGAGGCCGGGGAGCTGTTTTTT.

This chain connects TRBV21-1 to TRBJ2-5; the table names TRBD1, a call not compared with the DNA. TRBV21-1 is classified as a pseudogene. The CDR3 runs to 13 residues. The CDR3, as DNA: TGTGCCTTAAGACAGCAGCCTCTGGAGACCCAGTACTTC. It codes for CALRQQPLETQYF.

The genes are TRBV5-1 and TRBJ1-1; 10 nucleotides agree with TRBD1. Germline CDR1 and CDR2: SGHRS and YFSETQ. J was trimmed by 3 bases and V by 4 bases; bases with no gene match: 6. The CDR3 length is 15 residues. This CDR3 is CASSDRGPMYTEAFF. The CDR3 nucleotides are TGCGCCAGCAGCGACAGGGGGCCGATGTACACTGAAGCTTTCTTT.

The chain joins TRBV13 to TRBJ2-3; tentative D call: TRBD1 (8 bases). Germline lookup yields CDR1 PRHDT and CDR2 FYEKMQ (reference sequence). The CDR3 is made up of 15 amino acids. Trimming pared 5 bases from V and 5 bases from J, leaving 17 bases between. The CDR3 sequence: CASSQRTGRGDTQYF. CDR3 bases: TGTGCCAGCAGCCAAAGGACAGGGAGGGGAGATACGCAGTATTTT.

The CDR3 sequence: CASSYVGFMEPQHF. CDR3 bases: TGTGCCAGCAGTTACGTAGGGTTCATGGAGCCCCAGCATTTT. V and J are TRBV6-6 and TRBJ1-5; D ambiguous. V lost 2 bases to trimming and J lost 8 bases, with 13 bases between them. Germline assignment: CDR1 MNHNY and CDR2 SVGAGI (reference sequence). The CDR3 covers 14 residues.

The gene calls are TRBV14 and TRBJ2-5; D is ambiguous. Deletions cut 3 bases from V and 3 bases from J, with 5 bases between. From germline, CDR1 is SGHDN and CDR2 FVKESK. This CDR3 has 12 amino acids. CDR3 protein: CASSHYKETQYF. CDR3 DNA: TGTGCCAGCAGCCACTATAAAGAGACCCAGTACTTC. Full variable domain (remainder filled in from reference TRBV14 and TRBJ2-5): EAGVTQFPSHSVIEKGQTVTLRCDPISGHDNLYWYRRVMGKEIKFLLHFVKESKQDESGMPNNRFLAERTGGTYSTLKVQPAELEDSGVYFCASSHYKETQYFGPGTRLLVL.

This clone showed up just once. The chain carries TRBV19 and TRBJ1-1; D is possibly TRBD1 (5 bases). V shed 8 bases and J shed 1 base, with 8 bases lying between them. The CDR3 sequence is 12 residues long. Germline assignment: CDR1 LNHDA and CDR2 SQIVND (reference sequence). The CDR3 sequence is CASGTENTEAFF. In DNA form, the CDR3 reads TGTGCCAGTGGGACGGAGAACACTGAAGCTTTCTTT.